This TCR beta chain came from a study of blood T cell repertoires in COVID-19. The count of this clone is one. Germline CDR1 reads LNHNV; CDR2 reads YYDKDF (reference sequence). CDR3 size: 13 residues. V lost 2 bases and J 6 bases, leaving 10 bases between the germline ends. Per the study methods: Scientists estimated how many nucleated cells there were by amplifying reference gene primers. Sequenced by immunoSEQ multiplex PCR; TCRdb stores in-frame clones only, minus some. V and J calls and clone size are given by that table; D and trimming were obtained from the DNA. Here the sample spans tens of thousands of clones, 88% being singletons.

This sequence originates from a man older than 75 with acute or convalescent COVID-19. Sequencing used peripheral blood. This chain links TRBV15 with TRBJ1-2; a possible D gene is TRBD1 (5 bases). CDR3 sequence reads: CATSRSDSNGYTF. The CDR3 DNA reads as TGTGCCACCAGCAGATCAGACAGCAATGGCTACACCTTC. Supplemented by reference TRBV15 and TRBJ1-2, the full variable domain reads DAMVIQNPRYQVTQFGKPVTLSCSQTLNHNVMYWYQQKSSQAPKLLFHYYDKDFNNEADTPDNFQSRRPNTSFCFLDIRSPGLGDTAMYLCATSRSDSNGYTFGSGTRLTVV.